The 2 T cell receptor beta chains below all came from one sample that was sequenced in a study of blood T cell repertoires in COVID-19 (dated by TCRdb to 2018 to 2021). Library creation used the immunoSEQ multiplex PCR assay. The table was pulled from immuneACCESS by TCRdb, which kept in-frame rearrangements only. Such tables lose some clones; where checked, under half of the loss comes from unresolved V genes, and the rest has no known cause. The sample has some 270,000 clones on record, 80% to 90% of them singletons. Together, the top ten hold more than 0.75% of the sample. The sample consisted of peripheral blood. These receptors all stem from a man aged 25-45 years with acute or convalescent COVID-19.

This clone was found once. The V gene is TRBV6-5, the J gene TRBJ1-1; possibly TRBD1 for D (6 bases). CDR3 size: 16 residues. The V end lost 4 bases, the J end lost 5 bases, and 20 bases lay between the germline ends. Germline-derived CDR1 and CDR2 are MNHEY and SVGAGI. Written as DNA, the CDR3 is TGTGCCAGCAGTTCTCGAACAGGGTCTCGTGGAACTGAAGCTTTCTTT. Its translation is CASSSRTGSRGTEAFF.

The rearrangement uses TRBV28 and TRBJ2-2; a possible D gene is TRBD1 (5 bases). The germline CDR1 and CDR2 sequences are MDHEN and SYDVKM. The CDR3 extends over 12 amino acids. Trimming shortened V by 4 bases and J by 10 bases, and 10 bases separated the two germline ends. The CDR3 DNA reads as TGTGCCAGCAGTTCAGGGTACGAGGAGCTGTTTTTT. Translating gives CASSSGYEELFF.